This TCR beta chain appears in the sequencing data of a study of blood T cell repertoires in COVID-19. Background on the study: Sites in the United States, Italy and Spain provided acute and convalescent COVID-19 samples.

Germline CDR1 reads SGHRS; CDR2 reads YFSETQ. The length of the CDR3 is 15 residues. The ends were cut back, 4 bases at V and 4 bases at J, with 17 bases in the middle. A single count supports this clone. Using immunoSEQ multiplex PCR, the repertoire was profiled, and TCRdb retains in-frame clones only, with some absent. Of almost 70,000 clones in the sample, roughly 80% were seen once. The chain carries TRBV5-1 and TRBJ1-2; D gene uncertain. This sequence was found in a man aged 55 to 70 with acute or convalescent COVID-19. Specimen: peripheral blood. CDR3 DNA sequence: TGCGCCAGCAGCGACGGCGGCAGCGCGACCTATGGCTACACCTTC. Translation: CASSDGGSATYGYTF.